Presented here are 28 T cell receptor beta chains from one specimen sequenced in a study of metastatic and nonmetastatic thyroid tumors (dated by TCRdb to about 2020). The library was generated by PCR. The sequencer was an Illumina HiSeq 4000. The public reads were reanalyzed by TCRdb: fastp trimming at Q25, MiXCR alignment, in-frame beta chains only. This sample has about 40,000 clones in its table, and roughly 11% of those were observed once. 20% to 25% of the sample goes to the ten largest clones. None of the patients had been given any treatment before thyroid surgery. Specimen: blood. These TCRs come from a female donor with papillary thyroid cancer or a benign thyroid nodule (not recorded which). Some clones in this sample may be carry-over from other donors' samples.

The gene calls are TRBV5-4 and TRBJ2-2; possible D gene TRBD2, 6 bases. This CDR3 contains 17 residues. CDR1 SGHNT and CDR2 YYREEE come from the germline V gene (reference sequence). V was clipped by 2 bases and J by 4 bases, with 18 bases between them. CDR3 sequence: CASSFGGGGIGTGELFF. The CDR3 DNA reads as TGTGCCAGCAGCTTCGGGGGTGGCGGGATAGGCACCGGGGAGCTGTTTTTT.

The chain recombines TRBV7-8 with TRBJ2-3; TRBD2 matches at 7 bases. Matching the DNA end better, TRBJ2-5 makes the J call doubtful. The CDR3 has 17 residues. The germline CDR1 and CDR2 sequences are SGHVS and FQNEAQ. CDR3 amino acids: CASSLWTRRGKGETQYF. CDR3 in DNA: TGTGCCAGCAGCTTATGGACGAGGCGGGGGAAGGGGGAGACCCAGTACTTC.

The chain uses TRBV7-8 and TRBJ2-7, with 7 positions matching TRBD1. Trimming cost V 6 bases and J 3 bases; bases outside gene matches: 5. This CDR3 is built from 13 residues. Germline CDR1 reads SGHVS; CDR2 reads FQNEAQ. CDR3 coding DNA: TGTGCCAGCAGACCTGGACAGGACTACGAGCAGTACTTC. Its translation is CASRPGQDYEQYF.

This clone has ten or more counts. The chain joins TRBV12-3 or TRBV12-4 to TRBJ1-2; 7 bases fit TRBD1. With V trimmed by 9 bases and J by 9 bases, 13 bases remained unmatched. The CDR3 is 13 residues long. In DNA form, the CDR3 reads TGTGCCAGTGGACAGGCCGCACGGGACAGCTACACCTTC. Protein: CASGQAARDSYTF.

This clone was observed many times. This sequence joins TRBV7-2 and TRBJ2-3; maybe TRBD2 (6 bases). Per germline, CDR1 SGHTA and CDR2 FQGNSA. CDR3 length: 14 amino acids. V was cut by 2 bases and J by 6 bases, with 12 bases left in between. The DNA of the CDR3 is TGTGCCAGCAGCTTATCCGGGGGTCTGGATACGCAGTATTTT. Translated: CASSLSGGLDTQYF.

This clone was seen ten or more times. The CDR3 spells CASSVTGWSQETQYF. The CDR3 nucleotides are TGTGCCAGTAGTGTGACAGGGTGGAGCCAAGAGACCCAGTACTTC. This sequence joins TRBV19 and TRBJ2-5; 7 nucleotides agree with TRBD1. The CDR3 is made up of 15 amino acids. With 5 bases clipped from V and 1 base from J, the junction kept 7 bases outside the gene matches. Germline CDR1 reads LNHDA; CDR2 reads SQIVND (reference sequence).

The chain joins TRBV5-1 to TRBJ2-3, with 7 bases aligning to TRBD2. This CDR3 region has 14 residues. Germline assignment: CDR1 SGHRS and CDR2 YFSETQ. V lost 3 bases, J lost 6 bases, and 7 bases stayed unmatched. CDR3 in DNA: TGCGCCAGCAGCTCTCTAGCGGTTAAGGATACGCAGTATTTT. Its protein is CASSSLAVKDTQYF. Variable domain in full (rest from reference TRBV5-1 and TRBJ2-3): KAGVTQTPRYLIKTRGQQVTLSCSPISGHRSVSWYQQTPGQGLQFLFEYFSETQRNKGNFPGRFSGRQFSNSRSEMNVSTLELGDSALYLCASSSLAVKDTQYFGPGTRLTVL.

This clone is medium-sized by share. V and J are TRBV20-1 and TRBJ1-1; D is possibly TRBD1 (6 bases). This CDR3 spans 15 amino acids. The germline gives CDR1 DFQATT, CDR2 SNEGSKA (reference sequence). Deletions cut 6 bases from V and 4 bases from J, with 21 bases between. The CDR3 region has the DNA TGCAGTGCCGTTTCCTTTGATGGGGGCGCCACTGAAGCTTTCTTT. It specifies CSAVSFDGGATEAFF.

In the case of this clone: The junction departs from germline at one end; a sequencing error may be responsible. The chain has TRBV11-1 and TRBJ2-7, with D maybe TRBD2 (6 bases). The CDR3 is made up of 17 amino acids. Looked up from germline, CDR1 is SGHAT and CDR2 is FQDESV (reference sequence). As DNA, the CDR3 is TGTGCCAGCAGTGGGGGGAATGGCGTGAGAAGCTCCTACCAGCAGTACTTC. Translation gives CASSGGNGVRSSYQQYF.

This clone appeared many times. V gene TRBV20-1 combines with J gene TRBJ1-2, with D unclear. The CDR3 covers 14 residues. In germline, CDR1 is DFQATT, CDR2 SNEGSKA (reference sequence). The V gene lost 5 bases and the J gene lost 2 bases, with 15 bases spanning the gap. This CDR3 reads CSAFHPGSNYGYTF. The CDR3 DNA reads TGCAGTGCTTTCCATCCGGGAAGCAACTATGGCTACACCTTC.

This clone appeared many times. The V and J genes are TRBV10-3 and TRBJ1-5, with 7 bases matching TRBD1. The CDR3 runs 16 residues. From germline, CDR1 is ENHRY and CDR2 SYGVKD. With V trimmed by 4 bases and J by 0 bases, 6 bases remained unmatched. The CDR3 region is CAISGTGAYSNQPQHF. The CDR3 DNA sequence: TGTGCCATCAGTGGAACAGGGGCTTATAGCAATCAGCCCCAGCATTTT.

This chain connects TRBV20-1 to TRBJ2-3; 11 bases line up with TRBD2. CDR3 length equals 17 residues. CDR1 and CDR2 from the germline V gene are DFQATT and SNEGSKA (reference sequence). The CDR3 DNA sequence: TGCACCCCGCTGGGGGGAACTAGCGGGAGCGGTACAGATACGCAGTATTTT. Translating it yields CTPLGGTSGSGTDTQYF.

This clone was counted at least ten times. The V call is TRBV9, the J call TRBJ2-1; D possibly matches TRBD1 or TRBD2 (6 bases each). Germline V CDR1 and CDR2: SGDLS, YYNGEE. V was cut by 4 bases and J by 8 bases, with 13 bases left in between. The CDR3 covers 13 residues. CDR3 bases: TGTGCCAGCAGCCTCGCGGGACACGATGAGCAGTTCTTC. Its protein product is CASSLAGHDEQFF. The full variable domain, rest sourced from reference TRBV9 and TRBJ2-1, is DSGVTQTPKHLITATGQRVTLRCSPRSGDLSVYWYQQSLDQGLQFLIQYYNGEERAKGNILERFSAQQFPDLHSELNLSSLELGDSALYFCASSLAGHDEQFFGPGTRLTVL.

The chain joins TRBV11-1 to TRBJ2-7; 10 positions agree with TRBD1. Trimming cost V 4 bases and J 6 bases; bases outside gene matches: 6. There are 14 residues in the CDR3. From germline, CDR1 is SGHAT and CDR2 FQDESV (reference sequence). The CDR3 reads CASSSRGQGSEQYF. CDR3 coding DNA: TGTGCCAGCAGCTCGAGGGGACAGGGGAGCGAGCAGTACTTC.

This clone was counted at least ten times. The chain recombines TRBV11-2 with TRBJ2-7; 10 nucleotides agree with TRBD2. V gave up 5 bases and J gave up 1 base; unmatched junction bases: 11. The germline V gene has CDR1 SGHAT and CDR2 FQNNGV. The CDR3 contains 17 residues. CDR3 residues: CASSPGSGRALSYEQYF. As DNA, the CDR3 is TGTGCCAGCAGCCCGGGGAGCGGGAGGGCCTTGTCCTACGAGCAGTACTTC. The variable domain in full, completed from reference TRBV11-2 and TRBJ2-7, reads EAGVAQSPRYKIIEKRQSVAFWCNPISGHATLYWYQQILGQGPKLLIQFQNNGVVDDSQLPKDRFSAERLKGVDSTLKIQPAKLEDSAVYLCASSPGSGRALSYEQYFGPGTRLTVT.

This clone was seen repeatedly, ten times or more. The chain carries TRBV4-2 and TRBJ1-2; D is possibly TRBD1 (5 bases). CDR1 is LGHNA and CDR2 is YNFKEQ in the germline V gene. Trimming removed 4 bases at V and 1 base at J, with 19 bases between. This CDR3 has 17 residues. CDR3 nucleotides: TGTGCCAGCAGCCCCCTCCATTGGGGGGTGGTTAACTATGGCTACACCTTC. Its protein is CASSPLHWGVVNYGYTF.

A few counts support this clone. J is TRBJ2-3 and V is TRBV6-2 or TRBV6-3; D perhaps matches TRBD1 (5 bases). CDR1 is MNHEY and CDR2 is SVGEGT in the germline V gene. The CDR3 consists of 13 residues. Trimming took 5 bases from V and 1 from J, leaving 7 bases between them. The CDR3 nucleotides are TGTGCCAGCAGTCCACAGGGCACAGATACGCAGTATTTT. Its translation is CASSPQGTDTQYF.

This clone was seen repeatedly, ten times or more. The chain carries TRBV20-1 and TRBJ1-2; D may be TRBD1 (5 bases). This CDR3 region has 13 residues. The germline CDR1 and CDR2 sequences are DFQATT and SNEGSKA (reference sequence). The V and J ends lost 3 bases and 7 bases respectively, with 15 bases between them. The DNA for the CDR3 is TGCAGTGCTAGCGCCAGGGCCTCCGGTGGCTACACCTTC. Translation gives CSASARASGGYTF.

This clone was observed at least ten times. One base away lies a much larger clone, so this may be a sequencing read error. This sample also contains other DNA sequences that code for the same CDR3. V and J are TRBV2 and TRBJ2-6; D is undetermined. Germline V lookup: CDR1 SNHLY, CDR2 FYNNEI. The CDR3 runs to 18 residues. The V and J ends lost 5 bases and 4 bases respectively, with 21 bases between them. CDR3 residues: CASSPHRDSLSGANVLTF. CDR3 DNA sequence: TGTGCCAGCAGTCCGCACAGAGATTCTTTGTCCGGGGCCAACGTCCTGACTTTC.

This clone was counted at least ten times. The gene calls are TRBV10-1 and TRBJ2-7, with 9 bases aligning to TRBD1. The J segment lost 8 bases and the V segment lost 8 bases, leaving 10 bases of the junction unmatched. The germline V gene has CDR1 WNHNN and CDR2 SYGVQD (reference sequence). The CDR3 totals 13 residues. DNA of the CDR3: TGCGCCAGCGCCGAAGCGGGACAGGGCAAGCAGTACTTC. Translation gives CASAEAGQGKQYF.

At least ten counts were recorded for this clone. The rearrangement uses TRBV5-1 and TRBJ2-3; 11 positions agree with TRBD2. Germline CDR1 is SGHRS and CDR2 is YFSETQ. The CDR3 loop spans 15 amino acids. V trimming: 7 bases; J trimming: 1 base; junction bases outside the gene matches: 5. CDR3 loop: CASSVAGGGTDTQYF. The CDR3, as DNA: TGCGCCAGCTCCGTAGCGGGAGGGGGCACAGATACGCAGTATTTT.

This clone was counted ten times or more. The chain has TRBV20-1 and TRBJ2-5; tentatively, D is TRBD1 (5 bases). Between the trimmed V and J ends, which lost 3 bases and 4 bases, there was a span of 15 bases. This CDR3 is built from 14 residues. The germline V gene has CDR1 DFQATT and CDR2 SNEGSKA (reference sequence). The chain's CDR3 is CSASGAGSGETQYF. For the CDR3, the DNA is TGCAGTGCTAGTGGGGCAGGTTCGGGAGAGACCCAGTACTTC.

This clone was seen repeatedly, ten times or more. The chain is built from TRBV2 and TRBJ2-1; D might be TRBD2 (6 bases). CDR1 is SNHLY, CDR2 FYNNEI, per germline. With 4 bases removed from V and 8 bases from J, the gap between germline ends came to 15 bases. This CDR3 has 14 residues. CDR3 sequence: CASSALASVDEQFF. In nucleotides, the CDR3 is TGTGCCAGCAGTGCACTAGCTTCCGTCGATGAGCAGTTCTTC.

This clone has at least ten counts. The gene calls are TRBV28 and TRBJ2-1; the match to TRBD2 covers 7 bases. The germline V gene encodes CDR1 MDHEN and CDR2 SYDVKM. This CDR3 has 15 amino acids. The V and J ends lost 5 bases and 1 base, in that order; junction bases with no gene match: 5. The CDR3 spells CASSPTSESYNEQFF. In DNA, the CDR3 is TGTGCCAGCAGTCCCACTAGCGAATCCTACAATGAGCAGTTCTTC.

In this sample, this clone turned up a few times. J is TRBJ1-6 and V is TRBV28; TRBD1 might be the D (6 bases). The V gene lost 5 bases and the J gene lost 7 bases, with 6 bases spanning the gap. Germline-derived CDR1 and CDR2 are MDHEN and SYDVKM. The CDR3 is made up of 12 amino acids. Here the CDR3 DNA reads TGTGCCAGCAGTGGGGGCAATTCACCCCTCCACTTT. It translates to CASSGGNSPLHF.

The V call is TRBV20-1, the J call TRBJ2-2; D may correspond to TRBD1 or TRBD2 (5 bases each). V lost 6 bases to trimming and J lost 4 bases, with 21 bases between them. The germline V gene has CDR1 DFQATT and CDR2 SNEGSKA (reference sequence). This CDR3 is 16 amino acids long. The CDR3 sequence is CSAAVRIGGGTGELFF. For the CDR3, the DNA is TGCAGTGCCGCGGTCCGTATCGGTGGGGGCACCGGGGAGCTGTTTTTT.

The table lists this clone with many counts. J is TRBJ2-3 and V is TRBV2; D might be TRBD2 (5 bases). This CDR3 is built from 14 residues. CDR1 and CDR2 from the germline V gene are SNHLY and FYNNEI. Deletions cut 6 bases from V and 0 bases from J, with 10 bases between. The chain's CDR3 is CASSVGLSTDTQYF. The CDR3 DNA sequence: TGTGCCAGCAGCGTTGGACTCAGCACAGATACGCAGTATTTT.

This sequence joins TRBV20-1 and TRBJ2-4; the D is unclear. The V gene's germline CDR1 is DFQATT and CDR2 SNEGSKA (reference sequence). The germline V and J ends were trimmed by 6 bases and 8 bases, with 11 bases remaining between them. The CDR3 length is 11 residues. The CDR3 coding sequence is TGCAGTGCCTATGATGAATACATTCAGTACTTC. The encoded protein is CSAYDEYIQYF.